This T cell receptor (beta chain) came from a study of cytomegalovirus exposure and HLA in healthy donors. Whole-study context: A data release that came early held about 89 million unique TCRs from HLA-typed donors.

PCR involved 60 Vbeta and 13 Jbeta primers. Sequenced by immunoSEQ multiplex PCR; TCRdb stores in-frame clones only, minus some. The table has tens of thousands of clones, over 70% seen once. Trimming cost V 0 bases and J 3 bases, with 11 bases left between them. Germline CDR1 and CDR2: GTSNPN and SVGIG (reference sequence). The CDR3 runs to 14 residues. The sample was PBMCs. The chain is built from TRBV30 and TRBJ2-5, with a weak D call TRBD2 (5 bases). This TCR was recovered from a girl aged 2 to 10 in good health and CMV-seropositive. This CDR3 reads CAWSVGGLEETQYF. The DNA for the CDR3 is TGTGCCTGGAGTGTGGGCGGACTGGAAGAGACCCAGTACTTC.